This entry concerns a single T cell receptor beta chain. Its specificity is not known. The repertoire was sequenced with immunoSEQ multiplex PCR; TCRdb's copy has only in-frame clones and lacks some. The data show tens of thousands of clones, approximately 91% seen once. The source of the sample is a study of OX40 agonist ivuxolimab in advanced cancers. Study observations and caveats: The study did not work out the antigen specificity of the expanded peripheral T cells. In the 0.1 to 3.0 mg/kg range, CD4+ and CD8+ blood T cells had expanded clonally by week 6.

CDR3 length: 14 residues. The germline V gene has CDR1 MNHEY and CDR2 SMNVEV (reference sequence). V was trimmed by 3 bases and J by 1 base, leaving 7 bases between them. The TCR sequence derives from an adult with an advanced solid tumor such as melanoma, head and neck, liver or kidney cancer. The rearrangement links TRBV27 to TRBJ2-1; D gene uncertain. The sequenced sample was CD4+ or CD8+ T cells sorted from blood, obtained in a trial of the OX40 agonist ivuxolimab. The CDR3 is CASSFLASYNEQFF. In DNA, the CDR3 is TGTGCCAGCAGTTTCCTTGCTTCCTACAATGAGCAGTTCTTC.